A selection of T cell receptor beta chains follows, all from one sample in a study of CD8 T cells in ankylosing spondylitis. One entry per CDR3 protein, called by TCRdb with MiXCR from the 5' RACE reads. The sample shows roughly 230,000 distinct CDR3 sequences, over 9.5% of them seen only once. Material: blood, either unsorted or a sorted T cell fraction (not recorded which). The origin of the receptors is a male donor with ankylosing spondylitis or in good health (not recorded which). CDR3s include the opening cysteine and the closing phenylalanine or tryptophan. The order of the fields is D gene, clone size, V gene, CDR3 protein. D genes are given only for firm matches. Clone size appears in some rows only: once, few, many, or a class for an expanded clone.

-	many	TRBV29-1	CSDLPPGDYNEQFF
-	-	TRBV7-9	CASSLGGASDTQYF
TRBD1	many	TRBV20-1	CSASGQGREQYF
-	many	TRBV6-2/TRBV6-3	CASSRGVLNTEAFF
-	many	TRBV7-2	CASSLGPPRSSGNTIYF
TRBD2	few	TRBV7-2	CASSSDSGSAYEQYF
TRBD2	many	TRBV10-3	CAISESSGSDEQFF
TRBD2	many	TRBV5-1	CASSLAGGNEQFF
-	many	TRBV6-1	CASPEPFMNTEAFF
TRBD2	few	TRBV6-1	CASSDLWGAREGTQYF
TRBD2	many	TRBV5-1	CASRTSGTNTGELFF
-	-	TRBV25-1	CASSRDPGGLQETQYF
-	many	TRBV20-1	CSAREGRENEQFF
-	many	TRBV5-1	CASSLVLGAEYGYTF
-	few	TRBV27	CASSFLGAIYEQYF
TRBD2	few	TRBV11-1	CASTPLAGVYEQYF
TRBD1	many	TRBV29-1	CSVRWTGQYGYTF
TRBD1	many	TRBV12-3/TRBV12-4	CASGGQGLSYNEQFF
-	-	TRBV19	CASRRTVSNQPQHF
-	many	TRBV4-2	CASSQEVANTGELFF
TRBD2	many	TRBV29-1	CSVEERTSGRKTQYF
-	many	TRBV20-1	CSARRQHGAFF
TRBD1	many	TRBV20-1	CSVGQANQPQHF
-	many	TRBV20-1	CSARPLQGTEAFF
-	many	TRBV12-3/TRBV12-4	CASSLSAGETQYF